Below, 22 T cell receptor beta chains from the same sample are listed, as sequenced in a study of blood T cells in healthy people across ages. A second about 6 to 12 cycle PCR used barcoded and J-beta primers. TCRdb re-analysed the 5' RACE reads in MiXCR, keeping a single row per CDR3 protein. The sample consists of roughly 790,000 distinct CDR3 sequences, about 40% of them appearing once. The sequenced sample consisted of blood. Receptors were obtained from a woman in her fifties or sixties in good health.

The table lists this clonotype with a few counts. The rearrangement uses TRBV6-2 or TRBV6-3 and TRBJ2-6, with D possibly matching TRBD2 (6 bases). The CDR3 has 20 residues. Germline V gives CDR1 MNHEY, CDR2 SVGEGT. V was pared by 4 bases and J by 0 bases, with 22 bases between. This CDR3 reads CASSWTRRGSTLSGANVLTF. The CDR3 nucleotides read TGTGCCAGCAGTTGGACCCGACGGGGGTCGACCCTCTCTGGGGCCAACGTCCTGACTTTC.

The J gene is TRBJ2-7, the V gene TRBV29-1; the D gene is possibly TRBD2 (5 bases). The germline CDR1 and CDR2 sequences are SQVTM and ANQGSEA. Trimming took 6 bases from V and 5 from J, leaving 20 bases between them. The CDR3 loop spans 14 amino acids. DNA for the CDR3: TGCAGCGTCCAACGTCCCGGGATCCCGGACGAGCAGTACTTC. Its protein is CSVQRPGIPDEQYF.

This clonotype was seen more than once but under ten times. The CDR3: CASSQTPGRETQYF. CDR3 bases: TGTGCCAGCAGCCAAACCCCGGGGCGAGAGACCCAGTACTTC. The chain links TRBV3-1 to TRBJ2-5; either TRBD1 or TRBD2 may fit D (5 bases each). The V gene lost 2 bases and the J gene lost 4 bases, with 11 bases spanning the gap. Per germline, CDR1 LGHDT and CDR2 YNNKEL (reference sequence). The CDR3 length is 14 residues.

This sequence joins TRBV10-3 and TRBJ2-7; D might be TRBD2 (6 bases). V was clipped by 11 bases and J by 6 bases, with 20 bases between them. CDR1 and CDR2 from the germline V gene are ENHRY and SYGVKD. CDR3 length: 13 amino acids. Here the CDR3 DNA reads TGTGCCCTCATGGGGACCCAGGAGGGCGAGCAGTACTTC. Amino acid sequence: CALMGTQEGEQYF.

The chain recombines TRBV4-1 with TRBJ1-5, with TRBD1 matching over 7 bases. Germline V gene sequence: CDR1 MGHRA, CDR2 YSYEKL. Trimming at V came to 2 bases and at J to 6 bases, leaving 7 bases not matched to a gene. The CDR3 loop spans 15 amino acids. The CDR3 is CASSQSDRESQPQHF. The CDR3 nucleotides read TGCGCCAGCAGCCAATCTGACAGGGAGAGTCAGCCCCAGCATTTT.

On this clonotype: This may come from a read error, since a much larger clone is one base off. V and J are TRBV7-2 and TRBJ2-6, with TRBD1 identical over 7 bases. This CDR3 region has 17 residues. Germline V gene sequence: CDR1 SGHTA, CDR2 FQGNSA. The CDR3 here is CVSSLGQTYSGANVLTF. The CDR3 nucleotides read TGTGTCAGCAGCTTGGGACAGACTTACTCTGGGGCCAACGTCCTGACTTTC.

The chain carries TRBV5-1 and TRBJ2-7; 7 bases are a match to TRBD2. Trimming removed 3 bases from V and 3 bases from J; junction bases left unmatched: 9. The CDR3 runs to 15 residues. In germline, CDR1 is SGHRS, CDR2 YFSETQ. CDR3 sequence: CASSYGLVGHYEQYF. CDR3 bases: TGCGCCAGCAGCTATGGACTAGTTGGTCACTACGAGCAGTACTTC. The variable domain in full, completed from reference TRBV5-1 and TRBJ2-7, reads KAGVTQTPRYLIKTRGQQVTLSCSPISGHRSVSWYQQTPGQGLQFLFEYFSETQRNKGNFPGRFSGRQFSNSRSEMNVSTLELGDSALYLCASSYGLVGHYEQYFGPGTRLTVT.

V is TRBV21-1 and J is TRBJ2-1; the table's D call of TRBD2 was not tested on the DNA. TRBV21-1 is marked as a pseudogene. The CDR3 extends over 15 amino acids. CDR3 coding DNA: TGTGCCAGCAGCAAAGTAGGGAGGTGGAACAATGAGCAGTTCTTC. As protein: CASSKVGRWNNEQFF.

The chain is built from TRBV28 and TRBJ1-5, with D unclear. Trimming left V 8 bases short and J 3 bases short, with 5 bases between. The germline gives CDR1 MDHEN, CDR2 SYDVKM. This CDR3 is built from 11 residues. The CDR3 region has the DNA TGTGCCAGCGGAGTCAATCAGCCCCAGCATTTT. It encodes CASGVNQPQHF. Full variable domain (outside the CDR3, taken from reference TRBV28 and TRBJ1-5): DVKVTQSSRYLVKRTGEKVFLECVQDMDHENMFWYRQDPGLGLRLIYFSYDVKMKEKGDIPEGYSVSREKKERFSLILESASTNQTSMYLCASGVNQPQHFGDGTRLSIL.

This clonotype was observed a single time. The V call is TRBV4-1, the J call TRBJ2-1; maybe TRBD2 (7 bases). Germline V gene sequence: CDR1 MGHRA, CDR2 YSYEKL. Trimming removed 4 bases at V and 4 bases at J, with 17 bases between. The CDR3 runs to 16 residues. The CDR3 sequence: CASSPQGGTRYNEQFF. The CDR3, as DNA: TGCGCCAGCAGCCCCCAGGGAGGGACAAGGTACAATGAGCAGTTCTTC.

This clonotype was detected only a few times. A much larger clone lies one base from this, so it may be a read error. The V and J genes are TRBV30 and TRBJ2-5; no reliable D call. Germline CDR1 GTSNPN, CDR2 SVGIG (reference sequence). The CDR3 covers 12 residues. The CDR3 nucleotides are TGTGCCTGGAGTAGCTACCAAGGGACCCAGTACTTC. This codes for CAWSSYQGTQYF.

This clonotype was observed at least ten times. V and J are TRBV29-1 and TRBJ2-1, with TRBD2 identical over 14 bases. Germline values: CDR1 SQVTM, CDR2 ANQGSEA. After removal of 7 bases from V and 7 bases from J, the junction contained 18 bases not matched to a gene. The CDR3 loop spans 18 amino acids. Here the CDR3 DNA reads TGCAGCGCCCCAGTCCCCGGGACTAGCGGGGGATGGTGGAATGAGCAGTTCTTC. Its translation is CSAPVPGTSGGWWNEQFF.

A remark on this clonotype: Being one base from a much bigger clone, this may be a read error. The DNA for the CDR3 is TGTACCAGCAGCTTATCCGATGAAGAGACCCAGTACTTC. Its translation is CTSSLSDEETQYF. J is TRBJ2-7 and V is TRBV7-3; unclear D gene. The DNA end is more similar to TRBJ2-5, so the J call may be wrong. From germline, CDR1 is SGHTA and CDR2 FQGTGA. The length of the CDR3 is 13 residues.

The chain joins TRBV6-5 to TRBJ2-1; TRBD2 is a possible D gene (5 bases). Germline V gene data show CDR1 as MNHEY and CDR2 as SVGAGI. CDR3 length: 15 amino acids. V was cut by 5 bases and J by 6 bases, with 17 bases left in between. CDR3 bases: TGTGCCAGCAGTCCTACCCCGGGAAGCGGCAATGAGCAGTTCTTC. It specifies CASSPTPGSGNEQFF.

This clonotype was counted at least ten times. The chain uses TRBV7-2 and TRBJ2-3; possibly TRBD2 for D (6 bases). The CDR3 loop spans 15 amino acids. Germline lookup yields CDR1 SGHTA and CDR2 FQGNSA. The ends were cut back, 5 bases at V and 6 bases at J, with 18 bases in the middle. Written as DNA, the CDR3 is TGTGCCAGCAGCCTACTGGGCGGGGTACCGGATACGCAGTATTTT. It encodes CASSLLGGVPDTQYF.

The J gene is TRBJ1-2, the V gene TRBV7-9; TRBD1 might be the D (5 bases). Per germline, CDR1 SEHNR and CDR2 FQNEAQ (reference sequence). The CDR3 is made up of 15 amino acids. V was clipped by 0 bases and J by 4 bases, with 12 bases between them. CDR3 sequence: CASSLAAGGPYGYTF. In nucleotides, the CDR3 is TGTGCCAGCAGCTTAGCCGCTGGGGGACCCTATGGCTACACCTTC. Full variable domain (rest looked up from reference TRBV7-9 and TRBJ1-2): DTGVSQNPRHKITKRGQNVTFRCDPISEHNRLYWYRQTLGQGPEFLTYFQNEAQLEKSRLLSDRFSAERPKGSFSTLEIQRTEQGDSAMYLCASSLAAGGPYGYTFGSGTRLTVV.

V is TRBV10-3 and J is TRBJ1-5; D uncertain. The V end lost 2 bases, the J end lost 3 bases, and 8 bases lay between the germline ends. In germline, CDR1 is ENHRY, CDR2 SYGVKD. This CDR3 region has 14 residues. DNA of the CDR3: TGTGCCATCAGTGAGACAAGTTTCAATCAGCCCCAGCATTTT. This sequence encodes CAISETSFNQPQHF.

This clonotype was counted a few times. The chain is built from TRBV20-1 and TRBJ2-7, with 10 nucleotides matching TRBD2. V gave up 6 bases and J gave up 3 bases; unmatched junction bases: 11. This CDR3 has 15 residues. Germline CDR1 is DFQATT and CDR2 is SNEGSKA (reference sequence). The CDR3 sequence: CSAYPQRGGRYEQYF. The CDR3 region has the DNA TGCAGTGCCTACCCCCAGCGGGGGGGCCGCTACGAGCAGTACTTC.

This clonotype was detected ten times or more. In nucleotides, the CDR3 is TGCAGCGTTGAAAAGGAAGGATTCTACGAGCAGTACTTC. Encoded protein: CSVEKEGFYEQYF. The chain combines TRBV29-1 with TRBJ2-7; no clear D. The CDR3 is 13 residues long. Trimming took off 2 bases at V and 3 bases at J, with 11 bases between the two ends. The V gene's germline CDR1 is SQVTM and CDR2 ANQGSEA.

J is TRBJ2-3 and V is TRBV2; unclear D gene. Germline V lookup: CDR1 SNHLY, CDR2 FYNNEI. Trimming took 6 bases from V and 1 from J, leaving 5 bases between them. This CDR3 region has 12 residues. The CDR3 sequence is CASRIGTDTQYF. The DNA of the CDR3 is TGTGCCAGCAGGATAGGCACAGATACGCAGTATTTT.

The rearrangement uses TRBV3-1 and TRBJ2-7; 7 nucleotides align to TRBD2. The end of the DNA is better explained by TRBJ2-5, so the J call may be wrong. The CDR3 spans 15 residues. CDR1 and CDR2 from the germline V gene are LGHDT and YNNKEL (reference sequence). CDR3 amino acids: CASSQRRVAGETQYF. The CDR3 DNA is TGTGCCAGCAGCCAACGGAGGGTAGCGGGAGAGACCCAGTACTTC.

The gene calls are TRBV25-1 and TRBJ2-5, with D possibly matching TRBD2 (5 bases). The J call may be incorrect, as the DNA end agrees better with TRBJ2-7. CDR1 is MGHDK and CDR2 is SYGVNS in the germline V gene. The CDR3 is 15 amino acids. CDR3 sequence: CASSPTDSLTYEQYF. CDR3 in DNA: TGTGCCAGCAGTCCGACGGACTCCCTCACCTACGAGCAGTACTTC.